The rows below give T cell receptor beta chains drawn from one sample of a study of blood T cell repertoires in COVID-19. Profiling relied on immunoSEQ multiplex PCR, and the TCRdb table lists in-frame clones only, not all of them. The sample includes roughly 670,000 clones, over 80% seen only once; the top ten take 0.2% to 0.3%. Sequencing input: peripheral blood. The receptors were gathered from a woman aged 18 to 35 with acute or convalescent COVID-19. CDR3s include the opening cysteine and the closing phenylalanine or tryptophan. Each record gives: V gene, J gene, clone size, D gene, CDR3 DNA, CDR3 protein. A D gene is named only where the DNA matches it firmly. For some rows the clone size is stated as once, few or many, or as a class when expanded; others skip it.

v_gene: TRBV5-5
j_gene: TRBJ1-4
abundance: NA
d_gene: NA
CDR3nt: TGTGCCAGCAGCCCGGACACTCCTAATGAAAAACTGTTTTTT
CDR3aa: CASSPDTPNEKLFF

v_gene: TRBV7-2
j_gene: TRBJ1-3
abundance: once
d_gene: TRBD1
CDR3nt: TGTGCCAGCAGCCTCGTAGGACAGGGAGCTGGAAACACCATATATTTT
CDR3aa: CASSLVGQGAGNTIYF

v_gene: TRBV3-1/TRBV3-2
j_gene: TRBJ2-7
abundance: NA
d_gene: NA
CDR3nt: TGTGCCAGCAGCCAAAGGGGGAGCTCCTACGAGCAGTACTTC
CDR3aa: CASSQRGSSYEQYF

v_gene: TRBV2
j_gene: TRBJ2-7
abundance: NA
d_gene: TRBD1
CDR3nt: TGTGCCAGCAGGACGACAGGGCTTGGCGACGAGCAGTACTTC
CDR3aa: CASRTTGLGDEQYF

v_gene: TRBV5-4
j_gene: TRBJ2-7
abundance: NA
d_gene: TRBD1
CDR3nt: TGTGCCAGCAGCTTGGGGCAGGTGGGGACAGGGAGGACCTACGAGCAGTACTTC
CDR3aa: CASSLGQVGTGRTYEQYF

v_gene: TRBV21-1
j_gene: TRBJ1-5
abundance: NA
d_gene: NA
CDR3nt: TGTGCCAGCAGCAAAGGAGGGGGCGCGCCTAGCAATCAGCCCCAGCATTTT
CDR3aa: CASSKGGGAPSNQPQHF

v_gene: TRBV5-8
j_gene: TRBJ1-2
abundance: once
d_gene: NA
CDR3nt: TGTGCCAGCATTTTCGAGAGGGCGGGTTTAGGCTACACCTTC
CDR3aa: CASIFERAGLGYTF

v_gene: TRBV6-5
j_gene: TRBJ1-2
abundance: NA
d_gene: TRBD1
CDR3nt: TGTGCCAGCAGTTACTTAGGGACAGGGGTCAACTATGGCTACACCTTC
CDR3aa: CASSYLGTGVNYGYTF

v_gene: TRBV6-5
j_gene: TRBJ1-1
abundance: few
d_gene: NA
CDR3nt: TGTGCCAGCAGTTACATGGGCAAGAACACTGAAGCTTTCTTT
CDR3aa: CASSYMGKNTEAFF

v_gene: TRBV10-1
j_gene: TRBJ2-2
abundance: NA
d_gene: TRBD1
CDR3nt: TGCGCCAGACAGGGGGCCGCTTTGAACACCGGGGAGCTGTTTTTT
CDR3aa: CARQGAALNTGELFF

v_gene: TRBV28
j_gene: TRBJ2-7
abundance: NA
d_gene: TRBD1
CDR3nt: TGTGCCAGCAAGGAGGGGACAGGGCTTTCCTACGAGCAGTACTTC
CDR3aa: CASKEGTGLSYEQYF

v_gene: TRBV30
j_gene: TRBJ1-2
abundance: NA
d_gene: NA
CDR3nt: TGTGCCTGGAGTGAGGGAGCTAACTATGGCTACACCTTC
CDR3aa: CAWSEGANYGYTF

v_gene: TRBV30
j_gene: TRBJ1-1
abundance: NA
d_gene: TRBD1
CDR3nt: TGTGCCTGGAGTGGGGACAGGCGGAACACTGAAGCTTTCTTT
CDR3aa: CAWSGDRRNTEAFF

v_gene: TRBV10-3
j_gene: TRBJ2-5
abundance: NA
d_gene: NA
CDR3nt: TGTGCCAGCTCCGGGACACTATCCCAAGAGACCCAGTACTTC
CDR3aa: CASSGTLSQETQYF

v_gene: TRBV6-6
j_gene: TRBJ2-2
abundance: NA
d_gene: NA
CDR3nt: TGTGCCAGCAGTCCCACTTCGGGACTCAAATTAACCGTCCTCGGGGAGCTGTTTTTT
CDR3aa: CASSPTSGLKLTVLGELFF

v_gene: TRBV5-4
j_gene: TRBJ2-1
abundance: NA
d_gene: NA
CDR3nt: TGTGCCAGCACCCAAGAAAGTCGCGGGGGCCCTTACAATGAGCAGTTCTTC
CDR3aa: CASTQESRGGPYNEQFF

v_gene: TRBV20-1
j_gene: TRBJ1-4
abundance: once
d_gene: NA
CDR3nt: TGCAGTGCTAGTGGCGGGGGGTCGGGTGAAAAACTGTTTTTT
CDR3aa: CSASGGGSGEKLFF

v_gene: TRBV12-5
j_gene: TRBJ1-4
abundance: once
d_gene: TRBD1
CDR3nt: TGTGCTAGTGGTTTGGTACTGGACAGGGGTAATGAAAAACTGTTTTTT
CDR3aa: CASGLVLDRGNEKLFF

v_gene: TRBV6-6
j_gene: TRBJ2-3
abundance: NA
d_gene: NA
CDR3nt: TGTGCCAGCAGTCTTAATAGAGGGGGGGGCACCCGCACAGATACGCAGTATTTT
CDR3aa: CASSLNRGGGTRTDTQYF

v_gene: TRBV5-1
j_gene: TRBJ1-3
abundance: NA
d_gene: NA
CDR3nt: TGCGCCAGCAGTCCCGACAGAACTGGAAACACCATATATTTT
CDR3aa: CASSPDRTGNTIYF

v_gene: TRBV2
j_gene: TRBJ1-5
abundance: NA
d_gene: TRBD1
CDR3nt: TGTGCCAGCACCCGACAGGGTCCGGGGCCCCAGCATTTT
CDR3aa: CASTRQGPGPQHF

v_gene: TRBV5-4
j_gene: TRBJ1-2
abundance: once
d_gene: TRBD1
CDR3nt: TGTGCCAGCAGGACCGACAGGGCGGCTAACTATGGCTACACCTTC
CDR3aa: CASRTDRAANYGYTF

v_gene: TRBV27
j_gene: TRBJ2-3
abundance: NA
d_gene: TRBD2
CDR3nt: TGTGCCAGCAGTTGGGTCGGCGGGGGGGTCACAGATACGCAGTATTTT
CDR3aa: CASSWVGGGVTDTQYF

v_gene: TRBV5-1
j_gene: TRBJ1-2
abundance: NA
d_gene: NA
CDR3nt: TGCGCCAGCGGCAGTAGCCCTAACTATGGCTACACCTTC
CDR3aa: CASGSSPNYGYTF

v_gene: TRBV5-8
j_gene: TRBJ1-6
abundance: NA
d_gene: NA
CDR3nt: TGTGCCAGCAGCTTGGAAGGAGGGAGGAGGTCACCCCTCCACTTT
CDR3aa: CASSLEGGRRSPLHF

v_gene: TRBV25-1
j_gene: TRBJ2-2
abundance: once
d_gene: TRBD1
CDR3nt: TGTGCCAGCAGCCTGACAGGGCCCGGGGAGCTGTTTTTT
CDR3aa: CASSLTGPGELFF

v_gene: TRBV5-1
j_gene: TRBJ2-7
abundance: few
d_gene: NA
CDR3nt: TGCGCCAGCAGCCCCCTTTTGCGCGGGCAATCCTACGAGCAGTACTTC
CDR3aa: CASSPLLRGQSYEQYF

v_gene: TRBV2
j_gene: TRBJ2-1
abundance: NA
d_gene: NA
CDR3nt: TGTGCCAGCAGGACAGGAAGTAATGAGCAGTTCTTC
CDR3aa: CASRTGSNEQFF

v_gene: TRBV7-2
j_gene: TRBJ1-5
abundance: NA
d_gene: NA
CDR3nt: TGTGCCAGCAGCCCACAGGGAAGTCAGCCCCAGCATTTT
CDR3aa: CASSPQGSQPQHF

v_gene: TRBV6-6
j_gene: TRBJ1-2
abundance: once
d_gene: NA
CDR3nt: TGTGCCAGCAGTTACTTCCCTGACTATGGCTACACCTTC
CDR3aa: CASSYFPDYGYTF

v_gene: TRBV25-1
j_gene: TRBJ2-7
abundance: NA
d_gene: TRBD1
CDR3nt: TGTGCCAGCAAAGAATCGGGACAGGGATATGAGCAGTACTTC
CDR3aa: CASKESGQGYEQYF

v_gene: TRBV5-5
j_gene: TRBJ1-2
abundance: NA
d_gene: TRBD1
CDR3nt: TGTGCCAGCAGCTCCGGACAGGGAGCTAACTATGGCTACACCTTC
CDR3aa: CASSSGQGANYGYTF

v_gene: TRBV27
j_gene: TRBJ1-2
abundance: NA
d_gene: NA
CDR3nt: TGTGCCAGCAGTTTATCGATGAATCCGGGAGGCTACACCTTC
CDR3aa: CASSLSMNPGGYTF

v_gene: TRBV6-5
j_gene: TRBJ2-7
abundance: NA
d_gene: TRBD1
CDR3nt: TGTGCCAGCAGTTGGGGACAGCCGAACTACGAGCAGTACTTC
CDR3aa: CASSWGQPNYEQYF

v_gene: TRBV7-7
j_gene: TRBJ2-2
abundance: NA
d_gene: NA
CDR3nt: TGTGCCAGCAGCACCGGACTTACCGGGGAGCTGTTTTTT
CDR3aa: CASSTGLTGELFF

v_gene: TRBV6-1
j_gene: TRBJ2-2
abundance: NA
d_gene: NA
CDR3nt: TGTGCCAGCAGTGGACAGTCTCCCTATTCCCCCGGGGAGCTGTTTTTT
CDR3aa: CASSGQSPYSPGELFF

v_gene: TRBV18
j_gene: TRBJ1-1
abundance: NA
d_gene: TRBD1
CDR3nt: TGTGCCAGCTCCCTGGACAGGGTTGCTTTCTTT
CDR3aa: CASSLDRVAFF

v_gene: TRBV24-1
j_gene: TRBJ1-2
abundance: NA
d_gene: TRBD1
CDR3nt: TGTGCCACCAGTGATTTAACAGGGGGCCTAGATGGCTACACCTTC
CDR3aa: CATSDLTGGLDGYTF

v_gene: TRBV5-1
j_gene: TRBJ1-2
abundance: NA
d_gene: NA
CDR3nt: TGCGCCAGCACCCAAGATGGTTCAGGGCTCCTTCGCGGCTACACCTTC
CDR3aa: CASTQDGSGLLRGYTF

v_gene: TRBV13
j_gene: TRBJ2-6
abundance: NA
d_gene: TRBD1
CDR3nt: TGTGCCAGCAGCTTTAGCAGGGACAGCGCGAGGGCCGGGGCCAACGTCCTGACTTTC
CDR3aa: CASSFSRDSARAGANVLTF

v_gene: TRBV6-5
j_gene: TRBJ1-2
abundance: NA
d_gene: TRBD1
CDR3nt: TGTGCCAGCAGCCCAGGCAGGGGGGTTGGCTACACCTTC
CDR3aa: CASSPGRGVGYTF

v_gene: TRBV6-4
j_gene: TRBJ2-3
abundance: NA
d_gene: TRBD1
CDR3nt: TGTGCCAGCAGTGGGAACAGGGGAGCGGCAGATACGCAGTATTTT
CDR3aa: CASSGNRGAADTQYF

v_gene: TRBV10-1
j_gene: TRBJ1-4
abundance: NA
d_gene: NA
CDR3nt: TGCGCCAGCAGTGATCCCCTCCCTCAATCTCGCCGGAATGAAAAACTGTTTTTT
CDR3aa: CASSDPLPQSRRNEKLFF

v_gene: TRBV7-2
j_gene: TRBJ1-2
abundance: NA
d_gene: TRBD1
CDR3nt: TGTGCCAGCAGCTTAGAAGAATACAGGGGGACTAACTATGGCTACACCTTC
CDR3aa: CASSLEEYRGTNYGYTF

v_gene: TRBV6-5
j_gene: TRBJ1-1
abundance: NA
d_gene: NA
CDR3nt: TGTGCCAGCTCCTATACAGGGTTAACTGAAGCTTTCTTT
CDR3aa: CASSYTGLTEAFF

v_gene: TRBV27
j_gene: TRBJ1-4
abundance: NA
d_gene: NA
CDR3nt: TGTGCCAGCAGTTTATCTGGTGGTTTCGGGGAAAAACTGTTTTTT
CDR3aa: CASSLSGGFGEKLFF

v_gene: TRBV5-1
j_gene: TRBJ1-1
abundance: NA
d_gene: TRBD1
CDR3nt: TGCGCCAGCAGTGATCCCATGCAGGGGGCGCGGGGAGGTTTCTTT
CDR3aa: CASSDPMQGARGGFF

v_gene: TRBV7-9
j_gene: TRBJ1-2
abundance: NA
d_gene: NA
CDR3nt: TGTGCCAGCAGCTTAGGGTGGGGAGGACAAGGCTACACCTTC
CDR3aa: CASSLGWGGQGYTF

v_gene: TRBV7-2
j_gene: TRBJ1-2
abundance: NA
d_gene: NA
CDR3nt: TGTGCCAGCAGCTTAGTCCCCTACTATGGCTACACCTTC
CDR3aa: CASSLVPYYGYTF

v_gene: TRBV3-1/TRBV3-2
j_gene: TRBJ2-5
abundance: NA
d_gene: TRBD2
CDR3nt: TGTGCCAGCAGCCAAGCGAAGCGGGGGGGGCAAGAGACCCAGTACTTC
CDR3aa: CASSQAKRGGQETQYF

v_gene: TRBV9
j_gene: TRBJ1-1
abundance: NA
d_gene: NA
CDR3nt: TGTGCCAGCAGCCCCCCGCGGGCGGTCGAAGCTTTCTTT
CDR3aa: CASSPPRAVEAFF

v_gene: TRBV9
j_gene: TRBJ1-2
abundance: once
d_gene: TRBD1
CDR3nt: TGTGCCAGCAGCGTAGGATCCACCGGGACAGGGGGTTATGGCTACACCTTC
CDR3aa: CASSVGSTGTGGYGYTF

v_gene: TRBV19
j_gene: TRBJ2-1
abundance: NA
d_gene: TRBD2
CDR3nt: TGTGCCAGTAGGACGAGCGGGACTAGGAATGAGCAGTTCTTC
CDR3aa: CASRTSGTRNEQFF

v_gene: TRBV29-1
j_gene: TRBJ1-2
abundance: NA
d_gene: TRBD1
CDR3nt: TGCAGCGCAGAAGAGAGGGACAGGTACTATGGCTACACCTTC
CDR3aa: CSAEERDRYYGYTF

v_gene: TRBV7-2
j_gene: TRBJ1-1
abundance: NA
d_gene: NA
CDR3nt: TGTGCCAGCAGCTTAGCAACGGTAAACACTGAAGCTTTCTTT
CDR3aa: CASSLATVNTEAFF

v_gene: TRBV5-1
j_gene: TRBJ1-1
abundance: NA
d_gene: NA
CDR3nt: TGCGCCAGCAGTTTACTTCAAGACACTGAAGCTTTCTTT
CDR3aa: CASSLLQDTEAFF

v_gene: TRBV5-4
j_gene: TRBJ1-2
abundance: NA
d_gene: TRBD1
CDR3nt: TGTGCCAGCAGCCGTCTGGACAGGGTGGTTGGCTACACCTTC
CDR3aa: CASSRLDRVVGYTF

v_gene: TRBV28
j_gene: TRBJ2-3
abundance: NA
d_gene: TRBD1
CDR3nt: TGTGCCAGCATCATGACAGGGGGCCATACGCAGTATTTT
CDR3aa: CASIMTGGHTQYF

v_gene: TRBV10-3
j_gene: TRBJ2-7
abundance: NA
d_gene: TRBD2
CDR3nt: TGTGCCATCAGTGCTTCGAGCGGGGGCTCTGCCTACGAGCAGTACTTC
CDR3aa: CAISASSGGSAYEQYF

v_gene: TRBV7-3
j_gene: TRBJ2-2
abundance: NA
d_gene: TRBD2
CDR3nt: TGTGCCAGCAGCTTAGGAGCGGGGGGAACCGGGGAGCTGTTTTTT
CDR3aa: CASSLGAGGTGELFF